What follows are 25 T cell receptor beta chains derived from one specimen sequenced in a study of T cells in Graves' hyperthyroidism and ophthalmopathy. The source material, RNA transcripts, was used to amplify TCR beta CDR3 regions. RT-PCR in the first round (using the HTBI primer set) targeted the TCR CDR3. TCRdb reprocessed the multiplex PCR reads with MiXCR, giving one entry per CDR3 protein. The sample comprises 400,000 to 600,000 distinct CDR3 sequences, about 16% of which are singletons, and 25% to 30% rests with the top ten. The specimen sequenced was blood. The source of these receptors is a woman aged 25 to 39 with Graves' ophthalmopathy.

There are a few counts of this clonotype. The rearrangement links TRBV29-1 to TRBJ1-1; possibly TRBD1 for D (5 bases). From germline, CDR1 is SQVTM and CDR2 ANQGSEA. This CDR3 is built from 13 residues. Trimming took off 5 bases at V and 1 base at J, with 11 bases between the two ends. The CDR3 protein is CSVSKGTNTEAFF. The CDR3 bases are TGCAGCGTTTCGAAGGGGACGAACACTGAAGCTTTCTTT.

The J gene is TRBJ1-5, the V gene TRBV5-6; D unresolved. V gave up 1 base and J gave up 4 bases, with 9 bases separating them. In germline, CDR1 is SGHDT, CDR2 YYEEEE. The CDR3 extends over 14 amino acids. The CDR3 region has the DNA TGTGCCAGCAGCTTGACCGGGGATAATCAGCCCCAGCATTTT. This translates into CASSLTGDNQPQHF.

This clonotype showed up just a few times. The chain links TRBV27 to TRBJ2-7; 9 nucleotides agree with TRBD2. Germline CDR1 reads MNHEY; CDR2 reads SMNVEV (reference sequence). Losses at the gene ends were 8 bases for V and 2 bases for J; bases not matched to a gene: 1. There are 12 residues in the CDR3. The CDR3 is CASWTSAYEQYF. DNA of the CDR3: TGTGCCAGCTGGACTAGCGCCTACGAGCAGTACTTC.

Points on this clonotype: Since a much larger clone is just one base distant, this may be a read error. CDR3 residues: CASSLLHRDGQETQHF. The CDR3 DNA reads TGTGCCAGCAGTTTGTTACACAGGGATGGGCAAGAGACCCAGCACTTC. The chain joins TRBV27 to TRBJ2-5; maybe TRBD1 (6 bases). From germline, CDR1 is MNHEY and CDR2 SMNVEV (reference sequence). The CDR3 spans 16 residues.

The table lists this clonotype with a few counts. The chain links TRBV15 to TRBJ2-1; no firm D call. The CDR3 covers 18 residues. The germline gives CDR1 LNHNV, CDR2 YYDKDF (reference sequence). Trimming removed 1 base at V and 0 bases at J, with 16 bases between. In nucleotides, the CDR3 is TGTGCCACCAGCAGAGGGTGGACCTCGAGGAGCTCCTACAATGAGCAGTTCTTC. It specifies CATSRGWTSRSSYNEQFF.

This clonotype was observed many times. The chain combines TRBV3-1 with TRBJ2-7; D tentatively fits TRBD1 or TRBD2 (6 bases each). This CDR3 spans 14 amino acids. The germline V gene has CDR1 LGHDT and CDR2 YNNKEL (reference sequence). V was pared by 0 bases and J by 6 bases, with 12 bases between. This chain's CDR3 is CASSQDRGAREQYF. The CDR3 coding sequence is TGTGCCAGCAGCCAAGATAGGGGGGCCCGCGAGCAGTACTTC.

To note about this clonotype: Compared with germline, one end of the junction differs, possibly owing to a read error. This chain uses TRBV10-2 with TRBJ2-7, with TRBD2 identical over 7 bases. Germline V gene lookup returns CDR1 WSHSY and CDR2 SAAADI. The CDR3 sequence is 14 residues long. DNA for the CDR3: TGCGCCAGCAGGGGGGGGACTTTTCCCTACGAGCAGTATTTC. Translated: CASRGGTFPYEQYF.

This clonotype was seen a handful of times. The chain recombines TRBV6-1 with TRBJ1-1; maybe TRBD1 (6 bases). Trimming removed 2 bases from V and 4 bases from J, with 11 bases in between. Germline V gene lookup returns CDR1 MNHNS and CDR2 SASEGT. The CDR3 is 14 amino acids. DNA of the CDR3: TGTGCCAGCAGTGAACTCGGGGGCGGCACTGAAGCTTTCTTT. It is translated as CASSELGGGTEAFF.

In its sample, this clonotype was seen a few times. The chain uses TRBV28 and TRBJ1-4; D is uncertain. Looked up from germline, CDR1 is MDHEN and CDR2 is SYDVKM. The CDR3 sequence is 14 residues long. Trimming removed 3 bases at V and 10 bases at J, with 15 bases between. DNA for the CDR3: TGTGCCAGCAGTTTCGGCGGAGACCAGCGAAAACTGTTTTTT. It codes for CASSFGGDQRKLFF.

This clonotype has only a few counts. The chain is built from TRBV20-1 and TRBJ2-7; D uncertain. V lost 0 bases to trimming and J lost 3 bases, with 9 bases between them. CDR3 size: 13 residues. Per germline, CDR1 DFQATT and CDR2 SNEGSKA (reference sequence). CDR3 in amino acids: CSAREVTFYEQYF. DNA of the CDR3: TGCAGTGCTAGAGAGGTTACGTTCTACGAGCAGTACTTC.

This clonotype was seen at least ten times. The chain recombines TRBV2 with TRBJ2-1, with a weak D call TRBD1 (6 bases). Germline-derived CDR1 and CDR2 are SNHLY and FYNNEI. V was cut by 7 bases and J by 8 bases, with 15 bases left in between. CDR3 length: 13 amino acids. CDR3 DNA sequence: TGTGCCAGCAAATTCGAACAGGGCTATGAGCAGTTCTTC. Its translation is CASKFEQGYEQFF.

This clonotype was counted at least ten times. The rearrangement joins TRBV5-4 to TRBJ1-1, with 7 nucleotides matching TRBD1. The germline V gene encodes CDR1 SGHNT and CDR2 YYREEE (reference sequence). V was pared by 4 bases and J by 6 bases, with 6 bases of the junction left unmatched. The CDR3 covers 13 residues. The CDR3 nucleotides are TGTGCCAGCAGCCGGGACAGTAGTGCTGAAGCTTTCTTT. Protein: CASSRDSSAEAFF.

This clonotype was counted only a few times. The chain is built from TRBV7-2 and TRBJ2-2, with TRBD2 identical over 15 bases. Germline V gene data show CDR1 as SGHTA and CDR2 as FQGNSA. V shed 4 bases and J 6 bases; nucleotides not matched to a gene: 3. The CDR3 loop spans 16 amino acids. CDR3 residues: CASSSGLAGGPGELFF. The CDR3 nucleotides are TGTGCCAGCAGCTCGGGACTAGCGGGAGGCCCCGGGGAGCTGTTTTTT.

The sample holds many counts of this clonotype. The chain joins TRBV11-1 to TRBJ2-5; D ambiguous. Germline-derived CDR1 and CDR2 are SGHAT and FQDESV (reference sequence). The V and J ends lost 1 base and 6 bases respectively, with 6 bases between them. The CDR3 contains 12 residues. The CDR3 DNA is TGTGCCAGCAGCTTAGAAGGAAAGACCCAGTACTTC. Its protein is CASSLEGKTQYF.

V gene TRBV12-3 or TRBV12-4 combines with J gene TRBJ2-3; possible D gene TRBD2, 5 bases. This CDR3 is 14 amino acids long. Trimming shortened V by 0 bases and J by 6 bases, and 10 bases separated the two germline ends. The CDR3, as DNA: TGTGCCAGCAGTTTAGCGGGAGTCTCCGATACGCAGTATTTT. Protein sequence: CASSLAGVSDTQYF.

The chain recombines TRBV19 with TRBJ2-2, with 9 bases that match TRBD2. Germline CDR1 reads LNHDA; CDR2 reads SQIVND (reference sequence). V was clipped by 1 base and J by 5 bases; unmatched bases: 5. The CDR3 spans 16 residues. The CDR3 sequence: CASSIASGRSTGELFF. Here the CDR3 DNA reads TGTGCCAGTAGTATAGCCAGCGGGAGGTCAACCGGGGAGCTGTTTTTT.

Worth noting for this clonotype: This may stem from a read error, because a much larger clone lies one nucleotide away. The rearrangement uses TRBV7-2 and TRBJ1-2; D unresolved. Trimming left V 7 bases short and J 7 bases short, with 19 bases between. Germline CDR1 SGHTA, CDR2 FQGNSA. The CDR3 covers 14 residues. The CDR3 loop is CASNKEDGSSGYTF. The CDR3 nucleotides read TGTGCCAGCAACAAAGAGGACGGCTCTAGTGGCTACACCTTC.

This clonotype has at least ten counts. CDR3 bases: TGTGCCAGCAGTGCTAGGACAGGGGGTGGTACACCCCTCCACTTT. This translates into CASSARTGGGTPLHF. The gene calls are TRBV2 and TRBJ1-6, with 10 bases identical to TRBD1. V was clipped by 4 bases and J by 11 bases; unmatched bases: 8. Germline V lookup: CDR1 SNHLY, CDR2 FYNNEI. The CDR3 is made up of 15 amino acids.

The chain recombines TRBV5-1 with TRBJ1-5; D is possibly TRBD1 (5 bases). Per germline, CDR1 SGHRS and CDR2 YFSETQ. The length of the CDR3 is 14 residues. V was cut by 2 bases and J by 6 bases, with 12 bases left in between. CDR3: CASSLRGTSQPQHF. The CDR3 region has the DNA TGCGCCAGCAGCTTAAGGGGAACGAGTCAGCCCCAGCATTTT. Complete variable domain (other parts from reference TRBV5-1 and TRBJ1-5): KAGVTQTPRYLIKTRGQQVTLSCSPISGHRSVSWYQQTPGQGLQFLFEYFSETQRNKGNFPGRFSGRQFSNSRSEMNVSTLELGDSALYLCASSLRGTSQPQHFGDGTRLSIL.

This clonotype was seen a few times. V usage is TRBV7-3 and J usage is TRBJ2-7; 9 positions agree with TRBD2. The germline gives CDR1 SGHTA, CDR2 FQGTGA. The V segment lost 6 bases and the J segment 4 bases; nucleotides outside the gene matches: 7. There are 14 residues in the CDR3. The DNA for the CDR3 is TGTGCCAGCAGAACCGCGGGGGGGGATTACGAGCAGTACTTC. Its protein is CASRTAGGDYEQYF.

As concerns this clonotype: Since a much larger clone is just one base distant, this may be a read error. The CDR3 loop reads CASGPYSLAGDRGEQFF. In DNA form, the CDR3 reads TGTGCCAGCGGCCCTTATTCGTTAGCGGGGGACAGGGGTGAGCAGTTCTTC. The rearrangement joins TRBV7-9 to TRBJ2-1, with D tentatively TRBD1 (10 bases). The CDR3 sequence is 17 residues long. Trimming shortened V by 8 bases and J by 9 bases, and 29 bases separated the two germline ends. Germline V gene data show CDR1 as SEHNR and CDR2 as FQNEAQ (reference sequence).

CDR3 bases: TGCGCCAGCAGCCAATCACTAGCGGGAGATGGCTGGGCCGGGGAGCTGTTTTTT. Translation: CASSQSLAGDGWAGELFF. The gene calls are TRBV4-3 and TRBJ2-2; the match to TRBD2 covers 11 bases. Germline-derived CDR1 and CDR2 are LGHNA and YSLEER. V lost 2 bases, J lost 6 bases, and 11 bases stayed unmatched. The CDR3 spans 18 residues.

This clonotype was seen repeatedly, ten times or more. CDR3 sequence reads: CASSLSTGEVDEQFF. The CDR3 coding sequence is TGTGCCAGCAGTCTGAGCACAGGGGAAGTGGACGAGCAGTTCTTC. The gene calls are TRBV28 and TRBJ2-1; 7 nucleotides agree with TRBD1. Trimming at V came to 5 bases and at J to 10 bases, leaving 14 bases not matched to a gene. Germline V gene lookup returns CDR1 MDHEN and CDR2 SYDVKM. The CDR3 has 15 amino acids.

The chain joins TRBV5-8 to TRBJ2-2; a weak D match, TRBD1 (6 bases). The V end lost 4 bases, the J end lost 1 base, and 11 bases lay between the germline ends. The CDR3 is 15 amino acids. CDR1 is SGHTS, CDR2 YDEGEE, per germline. The CDR3 loop reads CASSRRDKNTGELFF. In DNA, the CDR3 is TGTGCCAGCAGCCGCCGGGACAAGAACACCGGGGAGCTGTTTTTT.

In its sample, this clonotype was seen many times. The rearrangement joins TRBV5-5 to TRBJ2-7; 7 bases fit TRBD1. The germline gives CDR1 SGHKS, CDR2 YYEKEE (reference sequence). The CDR3 consists of 14 residues. V was clipped by 4 bases and J by 2 bases; unmatched bases: 6. The CDR3 DNA follows: TGTGCCAGCAGCCCCACAGGGGATCCCTACGAGCAGTACTTC. This gives the protein CASSPTGDPYEQYF.